Below are 10 T cell receptor beta chains sequenced from a single sample in a study of Ad26.COV2.S vaccination and SARS-CoV-2 variants. TCRdb keeps only in-frame clones here, not all; method: immunoSEQ multiplex PCR. Of about 350,000 clones listed, about 88% were seen once; the top ten hold roughly 3.1%. Sample treatment: some 20 received Ad26.COV2.S at low or high dose, single or two shots; 5 received placebo; per-sample allocation not given. Sample collection was performed on day 63 after the first vaccine or placebo injection. The sequencing used peripheral blood, collected in a trial of Ad26.COV2.S vaccine versus placebo. These receptors all stem from a person between 18 and 59 years old who received the Ad26.COV2.S COVID-19 vaccine or a placebo.

The chain is built from TRBV7-2 and TRBJ2-3; D may be TRBD1 (5 bases). V was clipped by 4 bases and J by 1 base, with 9 bases between them. CDR1 SGHTA and CDR2 FQGNSA come from the germline V gene. The CDR3 consists of 14 residues. The CDR3 DNA sequence: TGTGCCAGCAGCTCATGGGGCCGCACAGATACGCAGTATTTT. It encodes CASSSWGRTDTQYF.

The V call is TRBV11-2, the J call TRBJ2-2, with a tentative D call TRBD2 (6 bases). Looked up from germline, CDR1 is SGHAT and CDR2 is FQNNGV. V lost 6 bases and J 2 bases, leaving 10 bases between the germline ends. This CDR3 is 14 amino acids long. The CDR3 is CASRRDSNTGELFF. CDR3 coding DNA: TGTGCCAGCAGGAGGGACTCTAACACCGGGGAGCTGTTTTTT.

V usage is TRBV27 and J usage is TRBJ2-7, with D maybe TRBD2 (7 bases). Germline V gene data show CDR1 as MNHEY and CDR2 as SMNVEV (reference sequence). The CDR3 runs to 15 residues. V shed 0 bases and J shed 3 bases, with 12 bases lying between them. The CDR3 protein is CASSLSGGPRYEQYF. DNA for the CDR3: TGTGCCAGCAGTTTATCGGGGGGGCCTCGCTACGAGCAGTACTTC.

This chain connects TRBV2 to TRBJ2-3; D may be TRBD1 (5 bases). With 4 bases removed from V and 2 bases from J, the gap between germline ends came to 7 bases. Germline CDR1 reads SNHLY; CDR2 reads FYNNEI. The CDR3 sequence is 13 residues long. CDR3 bases: TGTGCCAGCAGTGTAGGGGTCACAGATACGCAGTATTTT. Translation gives CASSVGVTDTQYF. Combining the CDR3 with reference TRBV2 and TRBJ2-3 gives the whole variable domain EPEVTQTPSHQVTQMGQEVILRCVPISNHLYFYWYRQILGQKVEFLVSFYNNEISEKSEIFDDQFSVERPDGSNFTLKIRSTKLEDSAMYFCASSVGVTDTQYFGPGTRLTVL.

The V call is TRBV28, the J call TRBJ1-2; D may be TRBD1 (5 bases). Germline V gene lookup returns CDR1 MDHEN and CDR2 SYDVKM. The CDR3 is made up of 12 amino acids. Trimming shortened V by 6 bases and J by 14 bases, and 19 bases separated the two germline ends. The CDR3 DNA follows: TGTGCCAGCAGGCCCTCGGGGGGAGCTGTTACCTTC. This gives the protein CASRPSGGAVTF.

The genes are TRBV7-8 and TRBJ2-5; TRBD1 matches at 10 bases. Germline values: CDR1 SGHVS, CDR2 FQNEAQ. The CDR3 consists of 16 residues. J gave up 5 bases and V 5 bases, and 11 bases lay outside the gene matches. CDR3 DNA sequence: TGTGCCAGCAGCGCCAAGAGAGGGGACAGGGGCGAGACCCAGTACTTC. Protein: CASSAKRGDRGETQYF. Looking up the rest from reference TRBV7-8 and TRBJ2-5 gives the full variable domain: GAGVSQSPRYKVAKRGQDVALRCDPISGHVSLFWYQQALGQGPEFLTYFQNEAQLDKSGLPSDRFFAERPEGSVSTLKIQRTQQEDSAVYLCASSAKRGDRGETQYFGPGTRLLVL.

This chain joins TRBV2 and TRBJ2-7, with D tentatively TRBD1 (7 bases). From germline, CDR1 is SNHLY and CDR2 FYNNEI. This CDR3 region has 13 residues. Deletions cut 6 bases from V and 7 bases from J, with 16 bases between. The CDR3 DNA reads as TGTGCCAGCAGCCAGGGGGACTGGAGTGAGCAGTACTTC. Translating gives CASSQGDWSEQYF.

This chain connects TRBV28 to TRBJ2-3; D unclear. This CDR3 contains 15 residues. Germline CDR1 is MDHEN and CDR2 is SYDVKM. Trimming removed 7 bases at V and 6 bases at J, with 20 bases between. The CDR3 coding sequence is TGTGCCAGCACGCAGACGACCGGCCGCGTGGATACGCAGTATTTT. Translation: CASTQTTGRVDTQYF. Together with reference TRBV28 and TRBJ2-3, the CDR3 gives the full variable domain: DVKVTQSSRYLVKRTGEKVFLECVQDMDHENMFWYRQDPGLGLRLIYFSYDVKMKEKGDIPEGYSVSREKKERFSLILESASTNQTSMYLCASTQTTGRVDTQYFGPGTRLTVL.

The chain joins TRBV30 to TRBJ2-3, with 11 bases aligning to TRBD1. V lost 2 bases, J lost 2 bases, and 3 bases stayed unmatched. Germline values: CDR1 GTSNPN, CDR2 SVGIG (reference sequence). The CDR3 runs 15 residues. DNA of the CDR3: TGTGCCTGGAGTCGGGACAGGGGGTTCACAGATACGCAGTATTTT. Protein product: CAWSRDRGFTDTQYF.

J is TRBJ2-6 and V is TRBV24-1; possibly TRBD1 for D (5 bases). The V and J ends lost 3 bases and 1 base respectively, with 9 bases between them. The CDR3 totals 16 residues. Germline assignment: CDR1 KGHDR and CDR2 SFDVKD. The CDR3 DNA is TGTGCCACCAGTGATCCCAGACAGTCTGGGGCCAACGTCCTGACTTTC. This translates into CATSDPRQSGANVLTF.